One and the same sample provided the 22 T cell receptor beta chains below, sequenced in a study of OX40 agonist ivuxolimab in advanced cancers. The repertoire was sequenced with immunoSEQ multiplex PCR; TCRdb's copy has only in-frame clones and lacks some. The data show 15,000 to 20,000 clones, with around 78% seen just once and about 15% held by the top ten. The sequences come from CD4+ or CD8+ T cells sorted from blood, collected in a trial of the OX40 agonist ivuxolimab. The source of these receptors is an adult with an advanced solid tumor such as melanoma, head and neck, liver or kidney cancer.

This clone came up once. The genes are TRBV5-6 and TRBJ2-1, with 7 bases fitting TRBD1. The CDR3 has 15 amino acids. The germline V gene encodes CDR1 SGHDT and CDR2 YYEEEE. Trimming cost V 0 bases and J 9 bases; bases outside gene matches: 9. The CDR3 DNA sequence: TGTGCCAGCAGCTTGGGATGGGACAGCTCTGGTGAGCAGTTCTTC. Its protein product is CASSLGWDSSGEQFF. The entire variable domain, with the rest obtained from reference TRBV5-6 and TRBJ2-1, is as follows: DAGVTQSPTHLIKTRGQQVTLRCSPKSGHDTVSWYQQALGQGPQFIFQYYEEEERQRGNFPDRFSGHQFPNYSSELNVNALLLGDSALYLCASSLGWDSSGEQFFGPGTRLTVL.

This clone was detected only a few times. The V and J genes are TRBV5-5 and TRBJ2-7; the match to TRBD1 covers 7 bases. Germline CDR1 and CDR2: SGHKS and YYEKEE (reference sequence). The CDR3 totals 14 residues. V gave up 0 bases and J gave up 6 bases; unmatched junction bases: 6. In nucleotides, the CDR3 is TGTGCCAGCAGCTTGGTACCGACAGGGAGCGAGCAGTACTTC. This codes for CASSLVPTGSEQYF.

This clone was seen just once. The V and J genes are TRBV7-2 and TRBJ2-5; 16 positions agree with TRBD2. V dropped 4 bases and J dropped 5; count of bases not matched to a gene: 7. Germline V gene sequence: CDR1 SGHTA, CDR2 FQGNSA. The CDR3 is 17 residues long. CDR3 in DNA: TGTGCCAGCAGCTCCCCTTCGGGACTAGCGGGAGGGGAGACCCAGTACTTC. This codes for CASSSPSGLAGGETQYF.

The chain carries TRBV4-2 and TRBJ2-7; D perhaps matches TRBD1 (6 bases). This CDR3 spans 14 amino acids. The V gene lost 0 bases and the J gene lost 4 bases, with 10 bases spanning the gap. CDR1 is LGHNA, CDR2 YNFKEQ, per germline. The CDR3 spells CASSQESGVYEQYF. The CDR3 DNA follows: TGTGCCAGCAGCCAAGAATCAGGGGTTTACGAGCAGTACTTC.

The chain carries TRBV15 and TRBJ2-1, with D perhaps matching TRBD2 (5 bases). This CDR3 has 12 residues. V lost 5 bases, J lost 10 bases, and 12 bases lay in between. Per germline, CDR1 LNHNV and CDR2 YYDKDF (reference sequence). In nucleotides, the CDR3 is TGTGCCACCAGCGGCAGGAGGCGAGAGCAGTTCTTC. It specifies CATSGRRREQFF. The entire variable domain, with the rest obtained from reference TRBV15 and TRBJ2-1, is as follows: DAMVIQNPRYQVTQFGKPVTLSCSQTLNHNVMYWYQQKSSQAPKLLFHYYDKDFNNEADTPDNFQSRRPNTSFCFLDIRSPGLGDTAMYLCATSGRRREQFFGPGTRLTVL.

The rearrangement links TRBV29-1 to TRBJ1-2; D is undetermined. Per the germline V gene, CDR1 is SQVTM and CDR2 is ANQGSEA. This CDR3 is built from 14 residues. Trimming cost V 3 bases and J 2 bases, with 13 bases left between them. The CDR3 DNA follows: TGCAGCGTTGAGCAAGGGTCCCTAAACTATGGCTACACCTTC. As protein: CSVEQGSLNYGYTF.

The chain joins TRBV7-3 to TRBJ2-5; D is possibly TRBD1 or TRBD2 (6 bases each). The CDR3 covers 15 residues. V gave up 5 bases and J gave up 4 bases, with 17 bases separating them. Germline V lookup: CDR1 SGHTA, CDR2 FQGTGA. DNA of the CDR3: TGTGCCAGCAGCCCACAGGGAGGTTTTACAGAGACCCAGTACTTC. Translated, it gives CASSPQGGFTETQYF. Together with reference TRBV7-3 and TRBJ2-5, the CDR3 gives the full variable domain: GAGVSQTPSNKVTEKGKYVELRCDPISGHTALYWYRQSLGQGPEFLIYFQGTGAADDSGLPNDRFFAVRPEGSVSTLKIQRTERGDSAVYLCASSPQGGFTETQYFGPGTRLLVL.

The V gene is TRBV7-2, the J gene TRBJ1-5; D is possibly TRBD1 (6 bases). Trimming took off 5 bases at V and 7 bases at J, with 15 bases between the two ends. The CDR3 loop spans 14 amino acids. Germline-derived CDR1 and CDR2 are SGHTA and FQGNSA. CDR3 amino acids: CASSKTGGGQPQHF. The CDR3 DNA sequence: TGTGCCAGCAGCAAAACGGGGGGCGGCCAGCCCCAGCATTTT. Looking up the rest from reference TRBV7-2 and TRBJ1-5 gives the full variable domain: GAGVSQSPSNKVTEKGKDVELRCDPISGHTALYWYRQSLGQGLEFLIYFQGNSAPDKSGLPSDRFSAERTGGSVSTLTIQRTQQEDSAVYLCASSKTGGGQPQHFGDGTRLSIL.

V usage is TRBV19 and J usage is TRBJ1-5, with D perhaps matching TRBD1 (5 bases). Germline V gives CDR1 LNHDA, CDR2 SQIVND (reference sequence). The CDR3 is 16 residues long. V lost 7 bases and J lost 1, with 17 bases in between. CDR3 in amino acids: CASTFGGVASNQPQHF. In DNA, the CDR3 is TGTGCCAGTACCTTCGGGGGAGTTGCGAGCAATCAGCCCCAGCATTTT.

The chain uses TRBV5-4 and TRBJ2-7; D remains unclear. This CDR3 contains 13 residues. Trimming took 0 bases from V and 6 from J, leaving 10 bases between them. CDR1 is SGHNT and CDR2 is YYREEE in the germline V gene (reference sequence). The CDR3 bases are TGTGCCAGCAGCTTGGGGGCCAACAGCGAGCAGTACTTC. Translation: CASSLGANSEQYF.

The chain employs TRBV5-1 and TRBJ2-7; D is undetermined. This CDR3 region has 13 residues. V lost 0 bases and J lost 3, with 7 bases in between. Germline CDR1 and CDR2: SGHRS and YFSETQ. The CDR3 DNA reads as TGCGCCAGCAGCTTGGAATCTAACTACGAGCAGTACTTC. The encoded protein is CASSLESNYEQYF.

Written as DNA, the CDR3 is TGTGCCAGCAGCAAAGCGGGACAGCCGTATGATGAGCAGTTCTTC. Residues: CASSKAGQPYDEQFF. This chain links TRBV7-3 with TRBJ2-1; D possibly matches TRBD1 or TRBD2 (7 bases each). Germline lookup yields CDR1 SGHTA and CDR2 FQGTGA. The CDR3 covers 15 residues. The germline V and J ends were trimmed by 5 bases and 8 bases, with 19 bases remaining between them.

V and J are TRBV28 and TRBJ1-2, with D hard to call. CDR1 is MDHEN and CDR2 is SYDVKM in the germline V gene. Trimming removed 10 bases from V and 8 bases from J, with 17 bases in between. This CDR3 contains 12 residues. CDR3 bases: TGTGCCACCTGGCAGGCCCCGGGAGGCTACACCTTC. Protein sequence: CATWQAPGGYTF.

The V gene is TRBV10-1, the J gene TRBJ2-7; a possible D gene is TRBD1 (5 bases). The CDR3 extends over 16 amino acids. V lost 6 bases and J 4 bases, leaving 22 bases between the germline ends. Germline loops: CDR1 WNHNN, CDR2 SYGVQD (reference sequence). The CDR3 DNA reads TGCGCCAGCAGCCACCTTATGGTCCAGGGTAAATACGAGCAGTACTTC. This gives the protein CASSHLMVQGKYEQYF.

In its sample, this clone was seen once. The chain combines TRBV7-3 with TRBJ2-5; a possible D gene is TRBD2 (5 bases). This CDR3 comprises 14 residues. The V end lost 2 bases, the J end lost 0 bases, and 7 bases lay between the germline ends. Germline assignment: CDR1 SGHTA and CDR2 FQGTGA. In DNA, the CDR3 is TGTGCCAGCAGCTTAGACGGGAACCAAGAGACCCAGTACTTC. Residues: CASSLDGNQETQYF.

This chain connects TRBV9 to TRBJ2-2, with 7 bases lining up with TRBD1. Trimming took 2 bases from V and 7 from J; bases not matched to a gene: 5. CDR1 is SGDLS, CDR2 YYNGEE, per germline. This CDR3 comprises 14 residues. The CDR3 spells CASSVGTAGGELFF. The CDR3 region has the DNA TGTGCCAGCAGCGTCGGGACAGCCGGCGGGGAGCTGTTTTTT.

In its sample, this clone was seen a few times. The V call is TRBV4-3, the J call TRBJ1-6; TRBD1 agrees at 7 bases. The CDR3 totals 17 residues. Germline values: CDR1 LGHNA, CDR2 YSLEER. The junction had 6 bases not matched to a gene; V was cut back by 0 bases and J by 4 bases. CDR3 nucleotides: TGCGCCAGCAGCCAAGATTTGGCAGGGGGATATAATTCACCCCTCCACTTT. Residues: CASSQDLAGGYNSPLHF.

This clone was seen once. The CDR3 bases are TGTGCCAGCAGCGTAAGACGTCACGAGCAGTACTTC. It codes for CASSVRRHEQYF. V is TRBV7-2 and J is TRBJ2-7; D is uncertain. The V gene's germline CDR1 is SGHTA and CDR2 FQGNSA. The V gene lost 5 bases and the J gene lost 5 bases, with 10 bases spanning the gap. CDR3 size: 12 residues.

This chain links TRBV7-2 with TRBJ2-4, with 8 bases that match TRBD2. The CDR3 loop spans 15 amino acids. Germline lookup yields CDR1 SGHTA and CDR2 FQGNSA. Germline trimming cut 4 bases from V and 5 bases from J; bases unmatched to any gene: 7. The CDR3 protein is CASSSDGRVQNIQYF. Written as DNA, the CDR3 is TGTGCCAGCAGCTCGGACGGGAGGGTCCAAAACATTCAGTACTTC.

This rearrangement joins TRBV7-3 to TRBJ2-3; 7 nucleotides agree with TRBD2. This CDR3 has 17 residues. V was clipped by 2 bases and J by 1 base; unmatched bases: 9. Germline loops: CDR1 SGHTA, CDR2 FQGTGA. CDR3 sequence (DNA): TGTGCCAGCAGCTTACGACCGGCGGGAGTGGGCACAGATACGCAGTATTTT. It specifies CASSLRPAGVGTDTQYF.

The CDR3 is CASSFAGETQYF. CDR3 in DNA: TGTGCCAGCAGCTTTGCCGGAGAGACCCAGTACTTC. The V call is TRBV5-6, the J call TRBJ2-5, with D hard to call. Germline V gene lookup returns CDR1 SGHDT and CDR2 YYEEEE. The CDR3 length is 12 residues. Trimming pared 2 bases from V and 4 bases from J, leaving 6 bases between.

In its sample, this clone was seen a few times. The chain uses TRBV6-4 and TRBJ2-6; D ambiguous. V was shortened by 3 bases and J by 2 bases, with 5 bases between the two germline ends. Per the germline V gene, CDR1 is MRHNA and CDR2 is SNTAGT. The CDR3 sequence is 14 residues long. Written as DNA, the CDR3 is TGTGCCAGCAGTGAACGGGCTGGGGCCAACGTCCTGACTTTC. As protein: CASSERAGANVLTF.